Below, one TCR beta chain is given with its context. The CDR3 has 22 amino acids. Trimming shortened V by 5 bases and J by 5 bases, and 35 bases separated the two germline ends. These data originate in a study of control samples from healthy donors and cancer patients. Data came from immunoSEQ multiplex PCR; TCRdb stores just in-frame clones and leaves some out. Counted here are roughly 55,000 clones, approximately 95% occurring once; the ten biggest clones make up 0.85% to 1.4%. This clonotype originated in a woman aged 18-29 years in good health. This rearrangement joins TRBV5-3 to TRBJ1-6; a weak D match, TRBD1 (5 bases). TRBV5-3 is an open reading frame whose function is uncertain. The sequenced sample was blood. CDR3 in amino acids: CARRPQDPRDRSPFSDNSPLHF. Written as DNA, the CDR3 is TGTGCCAGAAGGCCGCAAGATCCCAGGGACCGATCGCCCTTCTCAGATAATTCACCCCTCCACTTT.